This T cell receptor (beta chain) was sequenced for a study of CD8 T cells in Susac syndrome. The authors reverse transcribed 0.5 to 1 ug RNA with random hexamers. TCRdb analysed the immunoSEQ multiplex PCR reads with MiXCR anew, one entry per CDR3 protein. The sample yields about 60,000 distinct CDR3 sequences, more than 80% seen once. Sequenced: CD8+ T cells from PBMCs. The receptor was isolated from a human donor in good health.

CDR3 in amino acids: CASSLGLGVDTQYF. CDR3 sequence (DNA): TGTGCCAGCAGTTTAGGACTAGGGGTGGATACGCAGTATTTT. The chain links TRBV27 to TRBJ2-3; 7 nucleotides line up with TRBD2. The CDR3 spans 14 residues. The germline V gene encodes CDR1 MNHEY and CDR2 SMNVEV (reference sequence). Trimming removed 2 bases from V and 6 bases from J; junction bases left unmatched: 5.